The sequence of this TCR beta chain was determined in a study of blood T cell repertoires in COVID-19. Study context: COVID-19 samples collected from the United States, Italy and Spain covered acute and convalescent phases. PBMCs, B-cell-depleted T cells, or T cells provided the cDNA or gDNA that made up the material.

Per the study methods: The authors estimated nucleated cell counts from reference gene primer amplification. TCRdb keeps only in-frame clones here, not all; method: immunoSEQ multiplex PCR. That table supplies the V and J calls and clone size; D and trimming were determined from the DNA. The sample records 200,000 to 250,000 clones, 75% to 90% being singletons. The source is a man in his 60s who had recovered from COVID-19. The sequencing input was peripheral blood.

This CDR3 reads CASSQGQGQNYGYTF. As DNA, the CDR3 is TGTGCCAGCAGCCAAGGACAGGGACAGAACTATGGCTACACCTTC. This chain joins TRBV7-3 and TRBJ1-2; 8 bases agree with TRBD1. CDR3 length: 15 residues. Germline values: CDR1 SGHTA, CDR2 FQGTGA. After removal of 5 bases from V and 2 bases from J, the junction contained 7 bases not matched to a gene.